A single sample gave rise to the 30 T cell receptor beta chains below, sequenced in a study of regulatory T cells in long-lasting Graves disease. Time point here: newly diagnosed GD, antithyroid drugs for less than 3 months. Following extraction of RNA from PBMCs, that RNA was used to make the TCR library. Building of the TCR beta libraries involved iRepertoire HTBI primers and Arm-PCR of CDR3 regions. One entry per CDR3 protein results from TCRdb running MiXCR on the multiplex PCR reads. The repertoire has approximately 470,000 distinct CDR3 sequences, roughly 16% of them found once; the top ten carry 12%. These data were also filed under a second study, of T cells in Graves' hyperthyroidism and ophthalmopathy.

The sequences come from peripheral blood mononuclear cells (PBMCs), collected at new diagnosis, from a patient treated with antithyroid drugs. Source of these receptors: a man aged 35-49 years with Graves disease.

This clonotype has at least ten counts. The V gene is TRBV11-2, the J gene TRBJ2-3; D may be TRBD1 or TRBD2 (5 bases each). There are 14 residues in the CDR3. V dropped 6 bases and J dropped 8 bases, with 18 bases sitting between them. CDR1 and CDR2 from the germline V gene are SGHAT and FQNNGV. The CDR3: CASSTGANGGTQYF. CDR3 in DNA: TGTGCCAGCAGTACCGGGGCGAACGGAGGTACGCAGTATTTT.

This clonotype was detected many times. This rearrangement joins TRBV28 to TRBJ2-1, with 9 bases that match TRBD2. From germline, CDR1 is MDHEN and CDR2 SYDVKM. The junction had 11 bases not matched to a gene; V was cut back by 3 bases and J by 5 bases. This CDR3 is built from 17 residues. DNA of the CDR3: TGTGCCAGCAGTTTCCAACTGGGGACTAGCAGTCACAATGAGCAGTTCTTC. The encoded protein is CASSFQLGTSSHNEQFF.

This clonotype was found many times. Here the CDR3 reads CSAVPHSDEQYF. Here the CDR3 DNA reads TGCAGTGCCGTTCCTCACTCGGACGAGCAGTACTTC. The chain joins TRBV20-1 to TRBJ2-7; D unresolved. The length of the CDR3 is 12 residues. Germline V gene lookup returns CDR1 DFQATT and CDR2 SNEGSKA (reference sequence). Trimming stripped 6 bases from V and 5 bases from J, with 14 bases between.

Only a few counts were recorded for this clonotype. The genes are TRBV19 and TRBJ2-3, with TRBD2 identical over 12 bases. V shed 7 bases, J shed 0 bases, and the junction held 2 bases outside the gene matches. Germline V gives CDR1 LNHDA, CDR2 SQIVND (reference sequence). This CDR3 comprises 15 residues. For the CDR3, the DNA is TGTGCCAGTATGCTAGCGGGAGGGAGCACAGATACGCAGTATTTT. Its translation is CASMLAGGSTDTQYF.

The table lists this clonotype with a few counts. V is TRBV20-1 and J is TRBJ2-2; D may be TRBD2 (6 bases). Per germline, CDR1 DFQATT and CDR2 SNEGSKA (reference sequence). The CDR3 consists of 12 residues. Trimming took 3 bases from V and 5 from J, leaving 7 bases between them. The CDR3 DNA is TGCAGTGCTAGGCGGGGTACCGGGGAGCTGTTTTTT. Its translation: CSARRGTGELFF.

The rearrangement uses TRBV7-9 and TRBJ2-2, with TRBD2 matching 8 bases. Trimming cost V 5 bases and J 4 bases; bases outside gene matches: 3. Looked up from germline, CDR1 is SEHNR and CDR2 is FQNEAQ (reference sequence). This CDR3 region has 14 residues. The CDR3 region has the DNA TGTGCCAGCAGCGCCCGGGGGGGCACCGGGGAGCTGTTTTTT. Protein product: CASSARGGTGELFF.

This clonotype was seen at least ten times. The chain recombines TRBV29-1 with TRBJ2-5, with no clear D. There are 12 residues in the CDR3. The V gene's germline CDR1 is SQVTM and CDR2 ANQGSEA. V dropped 7 bases and J dropped 1 base, with 10 bases sitting between them. The CDR3 loop reads CSGYDIQETQYF. In DNA, the CDR3 is TGCAGCGGCTATGACATCCAAGAGACCCAGTACTTC.

This clonotype was observed at least ten times. This sequence joins TRBV10-3 and TRBJ2-3, with D possibly matching TRBD2 (5 bases). The CDR3 sequence is 13 residues long. Germline CDR1 and CDR2: ENHRY and SYGVKD. The ends were cut back, 0 bases at V and 7 bases at J, with 8 bases in the middle. CDR3 in DNA: TGTGCCATCAGTGAGTCGTGGAGGAATACGCAGTATTTT. Amino acid sequence: CAISESWRNTQYF.

This clonotype was recorded at least ten times. This chain connects TRBV7-6 to TRBJ1-5; the D gene is possibly TRBD1 (5 bases). The V gene's germline CDR1 is SGHVS and CDR2 FNYEAQ. V was trimmed by 5 bases and J by 5 bases, leaving 16 bases between them. CDR3 size: 15 residues. In nucleotides, the CDR3 is TGTGCCAGCAGCCTGGGGGAGGGTGGTGATCAGCCCCAGCATTTT. Amino acids: CASSLGEGGDQPQHF.

This clonotype appeared many times. The J gene is TRBJ2-2, the V gene TRBV28; perhaps TRBD2 as D (6 bases). This CDR3 region has 14 residues. Looked up from germline, CDR1 is MDHEN and CDR2 is SYDVKM. Trimming took 4 bases from V and 5 from J, leaving 11 bases between them. As DNA, the CDR3 is TGTGCCAGCAGTTCGTCCCGGGGGACCGGGGAGCTGTTTTTT. The encoded protein is CASSSSRGTGELFF. Together with reference TRBV28 and TRBJ2-2, the CDR3 gives the full variable domain: DVKVTQSSRYLVKRTGEKVFLECVQDMDHENMFWYRQDPGLGLRLIYFSYDVKMKEKGDIPEGYSVSREKKERFSLILESASTNQTSMYLCASSSSRGTGELFFGEGSRLTVL.

This chain uses TRBV25-1 with TRBJ2-1; 11 bases are a match to TRBD2. V was pared by 3 bases and J by 7 bases, with 5 bases of the junction left unmatched. Germline V lookup: CDR1 MGHDK, CDR2 SYGVNS. This CDR3 has 15 amino acids. In DNA, the CDR3 is TGTGCCAGCAGTGAGGGGGGGACTAGCGGTAATGAGCAGTTCTTC. Translating it yields CASSEGGTSGNEQFF. Looking up the rest from reference TRBV25-1 and TRBJ2-1 gives the full variable domain: EADIYQTPRYLVIGTGKKITLECSQTMGHDKMYWYQQDPGMELHLIHYSYGVNSTEKGDLSSESTVSRIRTEHFPLTLESARPSHTSQYLCASSEGGTSGNEQFFGPGTRLTVL.

This clonotype was found many times. This sequence joins TRBV27 and TRBJ2-7; 7 positions agree with TRBD2. The CDR3 has 15 residues. Germline lookup yields CDR1 MNHEY and CDR2 SMNVEV (reference sequence). J was trimmed by 7 bases and V by 1 base; bases with no gene match: 10. The CDR3 sequence: CASSLWAGVGEEQYF. As DNA, the CDR3 is TGTGCCAGCAGTTTATGGGCGGGGGTAGGGGAGGAGCAGTACTTC.

The gene calls are TRBV19 and TRBJ2-1; maybe TRBD1 (5 bases). The CDR3 covers 14 residues. Germline V gene sequence: CDR1 LNHDA, CDR2 SQIVND (reference sequence). Deletions cut 3 bases from V and 5 bases from J, with 11 bases between. The CDR3 coding sequence is TGTGCCAGTAGTATCAGCGACAGAAACAATGAGCAGTTCTTC. Translating gives CASSISDRNNEQFF.

This clonotype was seen ten or more times. This rearrangement joins TRBV7-3 to TRBJ2-1; 12 nucleotides match TRBD2. Trimming removed 5 bases from V and 4 bases from J; junction bases left unmatched: 6. CDR3 length equals 16 residues. Germline V gene data show CDR1 as SGHTA and CDR2 as FQGTGA. CDR3 DNA: TGTGCCAGCAGCGATGGACTAGCGGGAATATACAATGAGCAGTTCTTC. As protein: CASSDGLAGIYNEQFF.

This clonotype was counted a few times. The chain has TRBV11-2 and TRBJ2-7, with unresolved D. This CDR3 is 12 amino acids long. In germline, CDR1 is SGHAT, CDR2 FQNNGV. V was trimmed by 5 bases and J by 6 bases, leaving 11 bases between them. CDR3 coding DNA: TGTGCCAGCAGCCACCCTTTGGGCGAGCAGTACTTC. Translation: CASSHPLGEQYF.

This clonotype was observed many times. The CDR3 DNA reads as TGTGCCAGTAAGATTCTAGCGGGATCATCCTACGAGCAGTACTTC. Protein product: CASKILAGSSYEQYF. This chain links TRBV2 with TRBJ2-7, with 9 positions matching TRBD2. The V gene end was trimmed by 9 bases and the J gene end by 1 base; junction bases not matched to a gene: 10. Germline loops: CDR1 SNHLY, CDR2 FYNNEI. The CDR3 runs to 15 residues.

This clonotype was detected many times. This sequence joins TRBV30 and TRBJ1-2; D perhaps matches TRBD1 (5 bases). The CDR3 sequence is 13 residues long. Trimming pared 0 bases from V and 3 bases from J, leaving 8 bases between. Germline CDR1 reads GTSNPN; CDR2 reads SVGIG (reference sequence). The chain's CDR3 is CAWSVGVHYGYTF. DNA for the CDR3: TGTGCCTGGAGTGTGGGGGTTCACTATGGCTACACCTTC.

This clonotype was counted many times. The gene calls are TRBV2 and TRBJ2-3; TRBD1 aligns across 8 bases. From germline, CDR1 is SNHLY and CDR2 FYNNEI. The V gene end was trimmed by 6 bases and the J gene end by 3 bases; junction bases not matched to a gene: 5. The CDR3 sequence is 14 residues long. CDR3 nucleotides: TGTGCCAGCAGGTATGGACAGGGTACAGATACGCAGTATTTT. Translating it yields CASRYGQGTDTQYF. The full variable domain, rest sourced from reference TRBV2 and TRBJ2-3, is EPEVTQTPSHQVTQMGQEVILRCVPISNHLYFYWYRQILGQKVEFLVSFYNNEISEKSEIFDDQFSVERPDGSNFTLKIRSTKLEDSAMYFCASRYGQGTDTQYFGPGTRLTVL.

Comments on this clonotype: One junction end disagrees with the germline gene, perhaps due to a read error. This chain joins TRBV5-1 and TRBJ2-3; 8 positions match TRBD2. CDR1 is SGHRS and CDR2 is YFSETQ in the germline V gene. The CDR3 is 14 residues long. The CDR3 spells CASSLTSGTGTQYF. The CDR3 coding sequence is TGCGCCAGCAGCTTAACTAGCGGCACAGGTACGCAGTATTTT.

This clonotype has ten or more counts. This chain joins TRBV20-1 and TRBJ2-3; D not certain. Germline V gene lookup returns CDR1 DFQATT and CDR2 SNEGSKA (reference sequence). This CDR3 is 12 amino acids long. V was cut by 0 bases and J by 9 bases, with 10 bases left in between. The CDR3 sequence is CSARDPSGTQYF. The CDR3 nucleotides read TGCAGTGCTAGAGATCCGAGTGGAACGCAGTATTTT.

The chain recombines TRBV6-1 with TRBJ2-2, with TRBD1 identical over 9 bases. V trimming: 4 bases; J trimming: 5 bases; junction bases outside the gene matches: 2. The germline CDR1 and CDR2 sequences are MNHNS and SASEGT. The CDR3 contains 14 residues. The CDR3 nucleotides read TGTGCCAGCAGTGCGACAGGGGGGACCGGGGAGCTGTTTTTT. The encoded protein is CASSATGGTGELFF.

This clonotype showed up many times. The chain recombines TRBV20-1 with TRBJ2-3; D tentatively reads TRBD1 or TRBD2 (5 bases each). The CDR3 length is 14 residues. Germline V gives CDR1 DFQATT, CDR2 SNEGSKA (reference sequence). With 4 bases removed from V and 0 bases from J, the gap between germline ends came to 11 bases. The CDR3 loop is CSAKPGPSTDTQYF. In nucleotides, the CDR3 is TGCAGTGCTAAGCCGGGACCAAGCACAGATACGCAGTATTTT.

In this sample, this clonotype turned up many times. The J gene is TRBJ2-7, the V gene TRBV27; unclear D gene. CDR1 MNHEY and CDR2 SMNVEV come from the germline V gene (reference sequence). This CDR3 is built from 10 residues. V was cut by 8 bases and J by 7 bases, with 9 bases left in between. The CDR3 loop reads CASGMREQYF. CDR3 coding DNA: TGTGCCAGCGGGATGAGGGAGCAGTACTTC.

This clonotype was counted ten times or more. The V and J genes are TRBV28 and TRBJ1-6; no reliable D call. CDR3 length: 16 residues. The V gene's germline CDR1 is MDHEN and CDR2 SYDVKM. Trimming removed 4 bases from V and 0 bases from J, with 10 bases in between. The CDR3 region is CASSYDRSSYNSPLHF. DNA for the CDR3: TGTGCCAGCAGTTATGATAGGAGCTCCTATAATTCACCCCTCCACTTT.

This clonotype was observed at least ten times. CDR3 sequence: CSANPPTGFHEQYF. CDR3 bases: TGCAGTGCTAACCCCCCCACAGGGTTTCACGAGCAGTACTTC. The gene calls are TRBV20-1 and TRBJ2-7; perhaps TRBD1 as D (6 bases). V was clipped by 4 bases and J by 5 bases, with 18 bases between them. The CDR3 is 14 residues long. Germline V gives CDR1 DFQATT, CDR2 SNEGSKA (reference sequence).

The J gene is TRBJ2-1, the V gene TRBV6-1; TRBD2 is a possible D gene (5 bases). This CDR3 is built from 13 residues. Germline V gene data show CDR1 as MNHNS and CDR2 as SASEGT. CDR3 region: CALSASRYNEQFF. CDR3 DNA: TGTGCTTTATCGGCTAGCCGGTACAATGAGCAGTTCTTC.

Ten or more counts support this clonotype. V and J are TRBV28 and TRBJ1-1, with TRBD1 as a possible D gene (5 bases). The germline gives CDR1 MDHEN, CDR2 SYDVKM. CDR3 length: 18 residues. Trimming left V 6 bases short and J 0 bases short, with 23 bases between. The CDR3 sequence is CASRGEAFGDSMNTEAFF. The CDR3 DNA reads TGTGCCAGCAGGGGGGAGGCTTTTGGGGATTCAATGAACACTGAAGCTTTCTTT. Full variable domain (outside the CDR3, taken from reference TRBV28 and TRBJ1-1): DVKVTQSSRYLVKRTGEKVFLECVQDMDHENMFWYRQDPGLGLRLIYFSYDVKMKEKGDIPEGYSVSREKKERFSLILESASTNQTSMYLCASRGEAFGDSMNTEAFFGQGTRLTVV.

In its sample, this clonotype was seen once. V is TRBV6-1 and J is TRBJ2-7; 13 nucleotides align to TRBD2. V was clipped by 7 bases and J by 0 bases; unmatched bases: 6. The CDR3 contains 16 residues. Per germline, CDR1 MNHNS and CDR2 SASEGT. CDR3 sequence reads: CASTPGTSGTSYEQYF. CDR3 bases: TGTGCCAGCACTCCAGGGACTAGCGGGACCTCCTACGAGCAGTACTTC.

This clonotype was detected many times. For the CDR3, the DNA is TGCAGTGCTAGAGGGGACAGGGGCCCCTACGAGCAGTACTTC. Protein sequence: CSARGDRGPYEQYF. The rearrangement joins TRBV20-1 to TRBJ2-7; TRBD1 aligns across 10 bases. This CDR3 comprises 14 residues. V dropped 1 base and J dropped 2; count of bases not matched to a gene: 2. Germline lookup yields CDR1 DFQATT and CDR2 SNEGSKA (reference sequence).

This clonotype occurred many times. The V call is TRBV27, the J call TRBJ2-5, with D perhaps assigned TRBD1 or TRBD2 (6 bases each). The CDR3 loop spans 15 amino acids. Per the germline V gene, CDR1 is MNHEY and CDR2 is SMNVEV (reference sequence). Trimming stripped 11 bases from V and 2 bases from J, with 21 bases between. This CDR3 reads CAPRDPGGRQETQYF. The CDR3, as DNA: TGTGCCCCAAGGGACCCCGGGGGCCGGCAAGAGACCCAGTACTTC.